The clone carrying this TCR beta chain was counted between two and nine times. What it binds is not known. The data belong to a study of response to subunit inactivated influenza vaccine. Study-wide results and limits: Authors suggested few new T cells are recruited by each seasonal influenza vaccination.

Germline V gene sequence: CDR1 ENHRY, CDR2 SYGVKD. Trimming shortened V by 2 bases and J by 6 bases, and 11 bases separated the two germline ends. CDR3 size: 14 residues. TCRdb reprocessed the RT-PCR reads via MiXCR and lists one record per CDR3 protein. Of about 480,000 distinct CDR3 sequences listed, about 25% are singletons. This sequence joins TRBV10-3 and TRBJ2-1; D might be TRBD1 (6 bases). Specimen: CD4+ T cells sorted from PBMCs, collected less than 6 days after vaccination. This sequence was found in a man aged 50 to 60 who received an inactivated influenza vaccine. In DNA, the CDR3 is TGTGCCATCAGTGAGGTCTTGGGGGCCAATGAGCAGTTCTTC. Its protein product is CAISEVLGANEQFF.